The source of this T cell receptor beta chain is a study of PD-1 and CTLA-4 blockade in melanoma. The method was immunoSEQ multiplex PCR; TCRdb's version includes in-frame clones alone and lacks a portion of them. The sample shows 15,000 to 20,000 clones, 60% to 75% of them seen only once. CDR3 length equals 15 residues. The V and J ends lost 5 bases and 5 bases respectively, with 16 bases between them. Looked up from germline, CDR1 is MGHRA and CDR2 is YSYEKL. The specimen comprised CD8+ T cells from peripheral blood, sampled before anti-PD-1 treatment. This TCR was sampled from a human donor with melanoma. The chain couples TRBV4-1 to TRBJ1-5; D gene ambiguous. CDR3 protein: CASSSGPGGYQPQHF. In DNA, the CDR3 is TGCGCCAGCAGCTCCGGCCCCGGAGGATATCAGCCCCAGCATTTT.